Given below is one TCR beta chain in context. This clone was seen a handful of times. Its antigen remains undetermined. It has no much larger one-base neighbor in the sample; base qualities were not kept. Receptor libraries were prepared by the immunoSEQ multiplex PCR assay. The multiplex PCR relied on a mix of 60 forward primers for TCR Vbeta segments and 13 reverse primers for TCR Jbeta segments. The CDR3 region of rearranged TCR beta genes was amplified from genomic DNA with a multiplex PCR assay. The amplified TCR beta libraries were sequenced on the Illumina HiSeq System as 87-base-pair reads. In the source study's methods: A later analysis counted some 74 million unique TCR beta chains across the roughly 700 repertoires, and some 11 million of these chains were shared by at least two donors. Raw reads were error-corrected and collapsed into unique sequences by a nearest-neighbor algorithm in which closely related sequences were merged to remove PCR and sequencing errors. CDR3 sequences were aligned to IMGT reference sequences to assign V, D and J gene segments. For a sequence to be retained, at least a six-nucleotide match to both a V gene segment and a J gene segment was required. Rearrangements were classified as productive when the CDR3 lacked stop codons and remained in frame with V and J, and all other rearrangements were classified as non-productive. CDR3 was defined by IMGT convention, running from the second conserved V-encoded cysteine to the conserved J-encoded phenylalanine. The earlier analysis of 500 to 600 of the donors excluded sequences that lacked an unambiguous match to a single V gene segment. In an earlier analysis of around 600 of the donors, V segments were called functional above 56.7% productive rearrangements and were called segregating when the between-donor standard deviation exceeded 5%. A statistical classification framework was built for diagnosing cytomegalovirus status from the catalog of TCR beta chain sequences. In a later analysis, TCR nucleotide sequences were compared against IMGT/GENE-DB human TR gene sequences so that V and J genes could be assigned. The TCRdist pipeline was used in a later analysis to assign CDR3 sequences and most-parsimonious VDJ recombination scenarios. In a later analysis, every TCR beta chain was defined by the combination of its CDR3 amino acid sequence and its V-gene family, and reads without a unique V-gene family were dropped. To address suspected cross-contamination and a sequencing artifact, a later analysis removed 592 highly shared, low-generation-probability nucleotide sequences. For each public chain, a later analysis derived a clonal expansion index from normalized ranks of inferred template counts within each repertoire. A later analysis computed generation probabilities with a VDJ recombination model fitted to out-of-frame rearrangements, and checked the results against IGoR. A later analysis scored TCR-TCR, TCR-HLA and TCR-CMV co-occurrence with hypergeometric tests, applying a repertoire-size bias correction to TCR pairs. In a later analysis, false discovery rates were estimated by permuting HLA or CMV assignments 20 times. In a later analysis, co-occurring TCRs were grouped with DBSCAN, and TCRdist sequence similarity was added when clustering was performed within HLA-allele-positive subsets. Co-occurrence clustering excluded repertoires with fewer than 30,000 or more than 120,000 public chains, plus five with anomalous nucleotide sharing. TCRdb stores this immuneACCESS table with in-frame sequences only. Part of the clones is absent; in the studies checked, under half of the shortfall reflects unresolved V genes, and no reason is known for the rest. That table gives V, J and clone size, and the DNA gave D and trimming. For this sample there are fewer than 150,000 clones; 75% appear just once. The leading ten clones occupy about 3% of the sample.

CDR1 and CDR2 are drawn from the germline V gene (reference sequence): MNHEY, SMNVEV. V has 6 bases trimmed and J has 5 bases trimmed; junction bases matching no gene number 8. Including the terminal cysteine and phenylalanine, the CDR3 comprises 16 residues. The sequence is cut down to CDR3 DNA, 48 bases in frame from base 1. The data belong to a study of cytomegalovirus exposure and HLA in healthy donors (TCRdb year 2017). For the study in its entirety: An earlier analysis of approximately 640 of the donors reported 250 to 300 Gb of sequence data and 117 million unique TCR beta sequences from roughly 200 million T cells. Approximately 310 gigabases of sequencing data and around 85 million unique TCR sequences made up an early release that covered 500 to 650 HLA-typed donors. The genetic ancestry cluster associated with self-reported Caucasian donors included about 84% of the roughly 410 genotyped donors. The study aimed to test whether cataloging public T cell receptors could reveal signatures of past pathogen exposure. The study used immunosequencing to profile the T cell repertoires of around 600 subjects and linked those repertoires to cytomegalovirus serostatus. Besides the first cohort of roughly 660 subjects, a separate validation cohort made up of roughly 120 different subjects was used. The study combined high-throughput TCR immunosequencing, statistical association of individual TCRs with disease status, and machine learning to predict cytomegalovirus infection status. In a later analysis, previously published TCR beta repertoires from 670 or so donors were re-analyzed and high-resolution HLA genotyping was added so that TCR occurrence patterns could be studied. Rather than drawing on any new phenotypic data, the later analysis identified candidate immune exposures from TCR beta sequences and the way those sequences occurred across donors. In an earlier analysis of roughly 540 of the donors, high-throughput TCR beta sequencing was used to judge whether each TCR beta V gene segment behaved as functional or pseudogenic. Donor age, sex, ethnicity and CMV serostatus were compiled together with the repertoire data. A later genetic analysis took genome-wide SNP genotypes for about 55% of the 666 donors and used that subset as a discovery cohort. Every repertoire in the discovery cohort had been generated on one and the same sequencing platform. HLA typing included class I and class II loci at four-digit resolution. Typing coverage varied by locus: roughly 629-630 donors for A, B, C, DRB1 and DQB1; 500 to 550 for DQA1; over 600 for DPA1; approximately 470 for DPB1. About five DR-DQ haplotypes were handled as single units for association and clustering because linkage in the cohort was strong. Among about 360 genotyped donors of the cohort, an average of about 240,000 unique TCR beta nucleotide sequences were sequenced per donor, around a sixth of them non-productive. Summary of the overall study and its limitations: CMV serostatus was the only immune exposure information available for the cohort. In a later genetic analysis, fewer N-insertions in productive TCRs were reported among donors in an Asian-associated ancestry cluster than the roughly 700-donor mean. According to a later analysis, most CMV-associated TCR beta chains appeared to be HLA-restricted, and the HLA associations seemed to be driven largely by CMV exposure. The authors suggested that the approach could potentially be generalized to other disease states and immunological phenotypes. At a false discovery rate of 0.05, a later analysis linked under 20,000 TCR beta sequences to specific HLA alleles. HLA typing was unavailable for some donors at each locus, so association tests used only the typed subset. According to a later analysis, parvovirus B19, influenza, CMV and Epstein-Barr virus appeared linked to several top co-occurrence clusters. While some public TCRs were present in many individuals, most TCR sequences turned up only very rarely across donors. When HLA alleles, especially DR and DQ, strongly co-occurred, TCR associations were difficult to assign to individual alleles. The classifier was reported to diagnose cytomegalovirus status with high specificity and sensitivity in both the original cohort and the validation cohort. Because the 87-base-pair reads could not distinguish some IMGT-functional V segments, including TRBV6-2 and TRBV6-3, those segments were excluded. A total of 150 or so TCR beta chains were listed by the study as associated with cytomegalovirus. An earlier analysis of approximately 530 of the donors showed that most TCR beta V segments appeared in productive rearrangements either about 90% or about 30% of the time, which broadly matched IMGT annotations. Presence/absence analyses assumed roughly uniform sequencing depth across donors, an assumption that may not hold. In this cohort, only TCR beta chains were sequenced, and detectable features were limited by the absence of alpha or paired-chain data. In vitro tests confirmed that a few of the cytomegalovirus-associated TCR beta chains recognize cytomegalovirus antigens. Compared with equally common non-associated chains, HLA-associated TCR beta chains in a later analysis were more clonally expanded and had lower generation probabilities. The earlier analysis of a few hundred of the donors excluded 15 to 20 rarely observed V segments, including chromosome 9 orphons, because counts were too low. A cluster of highly shared sequence variants was judged likely to be a technical artifact of the sequencing pipeline. Linkage disequilibrium might explain the correlated functional status among segregating V segments, but an unknown experimental factor could not be excluded. A further reported finding was that TCR beta sequences accurately predicted the HLA-A and HLA-B alleles for most subjects in the first cohort. In a later analysis, TCR association rates were found to vary across HLA loci, with the most associated TCRs seen for DRB1 alleles and the fewest for HLA-C alleles. An association between a missense DCLRE1C variant and V-gene and J-gene trimming of TCR beta chains was found in a later genetic analysis and replicated in an independent cohort.

The cohort comprised fewer than 750 healthy bone marrow donors. All cohort members were sampled while nominally healthy, although unrecorded immune exposures were likely present. The donor tested CMV seronegative and was one of the 352 seronegative cohort members. Each donor provided a peripheral blood sample, and peripheral blood mononuclear cells were used for TCR beta sequencing. The Qiagen DNeasy Blood Extraction Kit was used to extract genomic DNA from the blood cell samples. The V and J segments used are TRBV27 and TRBJ2-7; TRBD2 agrees with 15 junctional bases. The TCR comes from a man aged 30 to 39 in good health and CMV-seronegative. Specimen: PBMCs. The CDR3 region reads CASRGLAGGLWNEQYF. The DNA sequence is given as TGTGCCAGCAGAGGACTAGCGGGGGGGCTTTGGAACGAGCAGTACTTC.